This T cell receptor beta chain was documented in a study of cytomegalovirus exposure and HLA in healthy donors. Study-wide points: Certain sequence variants were highly shared and formed a cluster, and this cluster was likely a sequencing artifact.

It was with 60 Vbeta and 13 Jbeta primers that the PCR ran. Sequenced by immunoSEQ multiplex PCR; TCRdb stores in-frame clones only, minus some. The repertoire holds approximately 280,000 clones, with 80% to 90% as singletons. This clone was seen once. Antigen: not known. The CDR3 totals 13 residues. V shed 6 bases, J shed 6 bases, and the junction held 4 bases outside the gene matches. Germline CDR1 reads MNHEY; CDR2 reads SVGAGI. The chain links TRBV6-5 to TRBJ2-2; 7 nucleotides agree with TRBD1. The sample consisted of PBMCs. This sequence originates from a woman in her late teens or twenties in good health and CMV-seronegative. CDR3 DNA sequence: TGTGCCAGCAGCCTGGACAGGCCCGGGGAGCTGTTTTTT. Encoded protein: CASSLDRPGELFF.